Following are 17 T cell receptor beta chains from one sample sequenced in a study of T cells in Graves' hyperthyroidism and ophthalmopathy (dated by TCRdb to about 2019). Libraries were built with multiplex PCR. Data came from an Illumina HiSeq 2000. The TCR beta CDR3 regions were amplified from RNA transcripts. For the first round of RT-PCR on the TCR CDR3, the HTBI primer set was used together with the Qiagen OneStep RT-PCR kit. TCRdb reanalyzed the raw reads on its own, using fastp at Q25 for trimming and MiXCR for clone calling, and kept in-frame beta chains. Rows with one shared CDR3 protein collapse into an entry with the most common genes and DNA. The table for this sample lists fewer than 450,000 distinct CDR3 sequences; about 17% of them were counted only once. Approximately 30% of the sample goes to the ten largest clones. The sample was blood. These receptors all stem from a woman aged 25 to 39 with Graves' hyperthyroidism that later progressed to Graves' ophthalmopathy.

This clonotype turned up a few times. This rearrangement joins TRBV10-3 to TRBJ2-5; 9 nucleotides line up with TRBD2. V was clipped by 11 bases and J by 2 bases; unmatched bases: 3. This CDR3 spans 12 amino acids. Germline-derived CDR1 and CDR2 are ENHRY and SYGVKD. The CDR3 nucleotides read TGTGCCGTGACTAGCGGACAAGAGACCCAGTACTTC. Residues: CAVTSGQETQYF.

This clonotype occurred a few times. The chain uses TRBV6-1 and TRBJ2-3; TRBD1 might be the D (6 bases). Germline CDR1 reads MNHNS; CDR2 reads SASEGT. This CDR3 has 16 amino acids. With 0 bases removed from V and 2 bases from J, the gap between germline ends came to 12 bases. The CDR3, as DNA: TGTGCCAGCAGTGAAGCCTTTGACAGGAACACAGATACGCAGTATTTT. This gives the protein CASSEAFDRNTDTQYF.

This clonotype was picked up many times. The V and J genes are TRBV20-1 and TRBJ2-3; D gene unclear. V lost 6 bases to trimming and J lost 0 bases, with 7 bases between them. The CDR3 runs 12 residues. Germline V gene sequence: CDR1 DFQATT, CDR2 SNEGSKA (reference sequence). The chain's CDR3 is CSAYGSTDTQYF. In DNA, the CDR3 is TGCAGTGCATACGGGAGCACAGATACGCAGTATTTT.

This clonotype was counted at least ten times. The DNA for the CDR3 is TGTGCCAGCAGCCCAAGGGGCAGCAATGAGCAGTTCTTC. This gives the protein CASSPRGSNEQFF. The chain couples TRBV14 to TRBJ2-1; possible D gene TRBD1, 5 bases. The CDR3 runs to 13 residues. Trimming removed 4 bases at V and 6 bases at J, with 10 bases between. CDR1 SGHDN and CDR2 FVKESK come from the germline V gene.

This clonotype was detected only a few times. The J gene is TRBJ2-1, the V gene TRBV18, with 11 positions matching TRBD2. The CDR3 runs 16 residues. V was pared by 3 bases and J by 6 bases, with 7 bases of the junction left unmatched. The V gene's germline CDR1 is KGHSH and CDR2 LQKENI. CDR3 DNA sequence: TGTGCCAGCTCACCCCCCCTAGCGGGAGGACTCAATGAGCAGTTCTTC. Its protein is CASSPPLAGGLNEQFF.

This clonotype was counted only a few times. This chain links TRBV20-1 with TRBJ2-3; D may be TRBD2 (5 bases). The length of the CDR3 is 14 residues. Trimming left V 7 bases short and J 1 base short, with 15 bases between. Germline V gene lookup returns CDR1 DFQATT and CDR2 SNEGSKA (reference sequence). The CDR3 nucleotides read TGCAGTGGCCCCTTTAGCGATCGCACAGATACGCAGTATTTT. Translating it yields CSGPFSDRTDTQYF.

Note on this clonotype: A much larger clonotype is one base distant, so this may be a read error. Lacking the conserved final phenylalanine or tryptophan, this CDR3 likely reflects a read error. This chain joins TRBV6-2 or TRBV6-3 and TRBJ2-1; the D is unclear. The length of the CDR3 is 14 residues. Looked up from germline, CDR1 is MNHEY and CDR2 is SVGEGT. V shed 7 bases and J shed 4 bases, with 14 bases lying between them. The CDR3 sequence: CASMNLAIYNEQFL. The DNA for the CDR3 is TGTGCCAGCATGAACCTTGCCATATACAATGAGCAGTTCCTC.

The CDR3 sequence: CASSGGEGESPLHF. The CDR3 DNA reads TGCGCCAGCAGTGGGGGGGAGGGGGAATCACCCCTCCACTTT. The chain carries TRBV10-1 and TRBJ1-6; D may be TRBD1 (6 bases). Germline assignment: CDR1 WNHNN and CDR2 SYGVQD (reference sequence). CDR3 length: 14 amino acids. Trimming took off 4 bases at V and 10 bases at J, with 14 bases between the two ends.

This clonotype was detected ten times or more. J is TRBJ1-5 and V is TRBV2; D uncertain. V dropped 7 bases and J dropped 7 bases, with 14 bases sitting between them. Per germline, CDR1 SNHLY and CDR2 FYNNEI. This CDR3 is built from 13 residues. The CDR3 loop reads CASTETGNQPQHF. CDR3 sequence (DNA): TGTGCCAGCACCGAAACGGGTAACCAGCCCCAGCATTTT.

This clonotype has ten or more counts. The chain joins TRBV13 to TRBJ2-7; weak D call: TRBD2 (5 bases). Germline V gene data show CDR1 as PRHDT and CDR2 as FYEKMQ (reference sequence). The V end was cut by 1 base, the J end by 7 bases, with 8 bases between. The length of the CDR3 is 12 residues. This CDR3 reads CASSLASGEQYF. For the CDR3, the DNA is TGTGCCAGCAGCTTAGCATCGGGGGAGCAGTACTTC.

This clonotype was counted at least ten times. The V call is TRBV12-3 or TRBV12-4, the J call TRBJ2-3; 8 bases map to TRBD2. The CDR3 sequence is 16 residues long. V was clipped by 6 bases and J by 0 bases; unmatched bases: 8. The CDR3 region is CASSPGGGESTDTQYF. The CDR3, as DNA: TGTGCCAGCAGCCCGGGGGGGGGGGAGAGCACAGATACGCAGTATTTT.

This clonotype was counted at least ten times. V is TRBV2 and J is TRBJ2-2; a possible D gene is TRBD1 (5 bases). The CDR3 totals 15 residues. Germline V gene lookup returns CDR1 SNHLY and CDR2 FYNNEI. Trimming took off 2 bases at V and 1 base at J, with 8 bases between the two ends. Written as DNA, the CDR3 is TGTGCCAGCAGTGAACTCCAGGGGAACACCGGGGAGCTGTTTTTT. Translation: CASSELQGNTGELFF.

This clonotype was detected ten times or more. This chain links TRBV20-1 with TRBJ2-2, with D uncertain. The CDR3 is 13 amino acids. Germline CDR1 and CDR2: DFQATT and SNEGSKA (reference sequence). V was shortened by 3 bases and J by 5 bases, with 10 bases between the two germline ends. CDR3 protein: CSARSMGTGELFF. CDR3 sequence (DNA): TGCAGTGCTAGGTCCATGGGGACCGGGGAGCTGTTTTTT.

This clonotype was counted ten times or more. J is TRBJ2-7 and V is TRBV6-1; 9 positions match TRBD1. This CDR3 has 16 amino acids. Looked up from germline, CDR1 is MNHNS and CDR2 is SASEGT. Unmatched junction bases numbered 13, after V lost 4 bases and J lost 6 bases. Here the CDR3 reads CASSGPQNRGLGEQYF. CDR3 DNA: TGTGCCAGCAGTGGGCCCCAAAACAGGGGGCTTGGCGAGCAGTACTTC.

This clonotype was detected only a few times. V is TRBV7-2 and J is TRBJ2-3; tentatively, D is TRBD2 (5 bases). Germline assignment: CDR1 SGHTA and CDR2 FQGNSA. With 1 base removed from V and 8 bases from J, the gap between germline ends came to 19 bases. The CDR3 totals 16 residues. The chain's CDR3 is CASSLGGYGERATQYF. CDR3 bases: TGTGCCAGCAGCTTAGGTGGTTACGGGGAGAGGGCTACGCAGTATTTT.

Turning to this clonotype: It may be a read error: a sequence one base away is much more abundant. Written as DNA, the CDR3 is TGTGCCAGTAAATTCGCAGGAATTAACACTGAAGCTTTCTTT. It specifies CASKFAGINTEAFF. The chain combines TRBV19 with TRBJ1-1, with D hard to call. This CDR3 comprises 14 residues. CDR1 LNHDA and CDR2 SQIVND come from the germline V gene (reference sequence). The V end lost 7 bases, the J end lost 2 bases, and 14 bases lay between the germline ends.

CDR3 DNA: TGTGCCAGCAGCTATCACTACGAGCAGTACTTC. Its translation is CASSYHYEQYF. The rearrangement uses TRBV7-2 and TRBJ2-7; D is unresolved. The CDR3 loop spans 11 amino acids. Germline V gives CDR1 SGHTA, CDR2 FQGNSA. Trimming cost V 4 bases and J 3 bases, with 4 bases left between them.